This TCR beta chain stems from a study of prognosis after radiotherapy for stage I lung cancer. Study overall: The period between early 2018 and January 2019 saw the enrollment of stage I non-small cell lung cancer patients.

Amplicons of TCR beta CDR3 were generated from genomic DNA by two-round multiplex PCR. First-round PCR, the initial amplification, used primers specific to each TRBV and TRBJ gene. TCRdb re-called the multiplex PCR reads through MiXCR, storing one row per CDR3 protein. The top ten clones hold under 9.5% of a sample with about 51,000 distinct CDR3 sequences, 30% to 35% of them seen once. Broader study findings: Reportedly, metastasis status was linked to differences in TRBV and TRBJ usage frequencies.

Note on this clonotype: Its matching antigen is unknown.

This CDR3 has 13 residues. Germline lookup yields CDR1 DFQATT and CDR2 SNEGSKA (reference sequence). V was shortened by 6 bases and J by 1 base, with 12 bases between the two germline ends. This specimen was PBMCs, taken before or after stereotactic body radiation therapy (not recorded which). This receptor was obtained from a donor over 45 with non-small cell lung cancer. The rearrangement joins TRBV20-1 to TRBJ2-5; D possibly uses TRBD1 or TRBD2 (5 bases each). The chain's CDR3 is CSALGRGQETQYF. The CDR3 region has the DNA TGCAGTGCCCTGGGACGTGGCCAAGAGACCCAGTACTTC.